Each of the 20 T cell receptor beta chains below was sequenced from the same sample in a study of graft-versus-host responses after intestinal transplantation. Only in-frame clones appear in the TCRdb table, and some are missing; sequencing was by immunoSEQ multiplex PCR. The top ten clones hold approximately 1.1% of a sample with approximately 85,000 clones, approximately 92% of them seen once. These TCRs' antigens remain unknown. Sequencing used unstimulated CD8+ T cells sorted from spleen or lymph node cells, obtained before transplant. These receptors came from a human donor who was the organ donor for an intestinal transplant.

Points on this clone: The conserved phenylalanine or tryptophan is not found at the CDR3 terminus, so this likely reflects a read error. The limits of the CDR3 on the DNA are not certain, so only TCRdb's listed CDR3 is given. This chain links TRBV21-1 with TRBJ2-3; the table's D call TRBD1 went unverified against the DNA. TRBV21-1 is assigned pseudogene status. The CDR3 is 12 amino acids in total, end residues counted. The CDR3 sequence: CASSTGDQTVTG.

The V gene is TRBV4-1, the J gene TRBJ1-4, with TRBD1 as a possible D gene (5 bases). Trimming shortened V by 0 bases and J by 7 bases, and 27 bases separated the two germline ends. The germline CDR1 and CDR2 sequences are MGHRA and YSYEKL. This CDR3 is built from 20 residues. DNA for the CDR3: TGCGCCAGCAGCCAAGATTCCTCGAGCAGGGTTGGTATTGGTGGTGAAAAACTGTTTTTT. Protein: CASSQDSSSRVGIGGEKLFF.

This rearrangement joins TRBV7-9 to TRBJ1-2; 8 bases are a match to TRBD1. The CDR3 totals 15 residues. Germline V gene lookup returns CDR1 SEHNR and CDR2 FQNEAQ (reference sequence). J lost 6 bases, V lost 2 bases, and 8 bases had no gene match. The CDR3, as DNA: TGTGCCAGCAGCTTATTACAGGGGGACTACCATGGCTACACCTTC. Amino acid sequence: CASSLLQGDYHGYTF.

V usage is TRBV5-4 and J usage is TRBJ2-7; 11 nucleotides match TRBD2. The CDR3 contains 16 residues. Losses at the gene ends were 4 bases for V and 0 bases for J; bases not matched to a gene: 6. The germline gives CDR1 SGHNT, CDR2 YYREEE (reference sequence). The CDR3 sequence: CASSPGLAGLSYEQYF. CDR3 in DNA: TGTGCCAGCAGCCCCGGACTAGCGGGCCTCTCCTACGAGCAGTACTTC.

This clone was observed a single time. V is TRBV13 and J is TRBJ1-1, with TRBD1 identical over 8 bases. The length of the CDR3 is 14 residues. Germline V gene data show CDR1 as PRHDT and CDR2 as FYEKMQ (reference sequence). V lost 5 bases, J lost 4 bases, and 6 bases stayed unmatched. In DNA form, the CDR3 reads TGTGCCAGCAGCCAAGGACAGGGTATCACTGAAGCTTTCTTT. Amino acid sequence: CASSQGQGITEAFF.

The gene calls are TRBV5-4 and TRBJ2-5, with D tentatively TRBD2 (5 bases). Deletions cut 2 bases from V and 4 bases from J, with 21 bases between. Germline CDR1 SGHNT, CDR2 YYREEE (reference sequence). The CDR3 is made up of 17 amino acids. CDR3 coding DNA: TGTGCCAGCAGCTTCCCAACTAGAGGGATCCTCCCAGAGACCCAGTACTTC. Its translation is CASSFPTRGILPETQYF.

This chain links TRBV6-1 with TRBJ1-1, with 7 bases that match TRBD1. The germline V gene has CDR1 MNHNS and CDR2 SASEGT. V lost 0 bases and J lost 4; bases outside the gene matches: 11. The CDR3 extends over 17 amino acids. The CDR3 here is CASSEAQITTGRTEAFF. CDR3 coding DNA: TGTGCCAGCAGTGAAGCCCAAATAACGACAGGGCGCACTGAAGCTTTCTTT.

The chain uses TRBV19 and TRBJ2-1; D is undetermined. Trimming took off 5 bases at V and 7 bases at J, with 18 bases between the two ends. The length of the CDR3 is 15 residues. Per germline, CDR1 LNHDA and CDR2 SQIVND (reference sequence). The CDR3 spells CASSRAAGRSNEQFF. The CDR3 bases are TGTGCCAGTAGTCGTGCGGCCGGCCGGTCGAATGAGCAGTTCTTC. Full variable domain (missing parts from reference TRBV19 and TRBJ2-1): DGGITQSPKYLFRKEGQNVTLSCEQNLNHDAMYWYRQDPGQGLRLIYYSQIVNDFQKGDIAEGYSVSREKKESFPLTVTSAQKNPTAFYLCASSRAAGRSNEQFFGPGTRLTVL.

About this clone: The germline gene is not matched at one end of the junction; a read error may be the cause. The chain employs TRBV18 and TRBJ2-7, with D unclear. This CDR3 has 12 amino acids. From germline, CDR1 is KGHSH and CDR2 LQKENI. CDR3 DNA sequence: TGTGCCAGCCCACCTGGGCAGTTCGAGCAGTACTTC. Its protein product is CASPPGQFEQYF.

The chain employs TRBV7-3 and TRBJ2-3; 8 nucleotides match TRBD2. Germline-derived CDR1 and CDR2 are SGHTA and FQGTGA. After removal of 2 bases from V and 6 bases from J, the junction contained 10 bases not matched to a gene. CDR3 length: 16 residues. This CDR3 reads CASSLYTGGPSDTQYF. Here the CDR3 DNA reads TGTGCCAGCAGCTTATATACGGGAGGGCCGTCCGATACGCAGTATTTT.

The genes are TRBV5-8 and TRBJ2-3; 11 nucleotides line up with TRBD1. Germline loops: CDR1 SGHTS, CDR2 YDEGEE. V dropped 4 bases and J dropped 5; count of bases not matched to a gene: 6. The CDR3 runs 15 residues. The CDR3 DNA sequence: TGTGCCAGCAGCGTGGGACAGGGGGAAGGAGATACGCAGTATTTT. As protein: CASSVGQGEGDTQYF.

The chain employs TRBV19 and TRBJ2-7; TRBD2 aligns across 7 bases. Trimming cost V 5 bases and J 2 bases; bases outside gene matches: 12. The germline gives CDR1 LNHDA, CDR2 SQIVND (reference sequence). This CDR3 spans 16 amino acids. The CDR3 DNA follows: TGTGCCAGTAGTCCCATTTCGGGGGGACGAACCTACGAGCAGTACTTC. Translated: CASSPISGGRTYEQYF.

This sequence joins TRBV28 and TRBJ1-5; 8 bases agree with TRBD1. The CDR3 is 15 residues long. Germline-derived CDR1 and CDR2 are MDHEN and SYDVKM. The trim removed 3 bases at V and 4 bases at J, leaving 5 bases unmatched. CDR3 sequence (DNA): TGTGCCAGCAGTTTCGACAGGGGAGGAAATCAGCCCCAGCATTTT. Translation: CASSFDRGGNQPQHF.

The CDR3 region has the DNA TGTGCCAGCAGCTTAGAAGGGGGTAACACCGGGGAGCTGTTTTTT. It is translated as CASSLEGGNTGELFF. The chain recombines TRBV7-6 with TRBJ2-2; a weak D match, TRBD1 (6 bases). Trimming took 1 base from V and 2 from J, leaving 8 bases between them. Germline lookup yields CDR1 SGHVS and CDR2 FNYEAQ. This CDR3 region has 15 residues.

The J gene is TRBJ2-3, the V gene TRBV6-5; maybe TRBD2 (5 bases). V lost 4 bases to trimming and J lost 0 bases, with 14 bases between them. This CDR3 is built from 16 residues. Germline V lookup: CDR1 MNHEY, CDR2 SVGAGI. The CDR3: CASSSRELTSTDTQYF. CDR3 nucleotide sequence: TGTGCCAGCAGTTCACGGGAACTAACGAGCACAGATACGCAGTATTTT.

The genes are TRBV6-6 and TRBJ1-2; D possibly corresponds to TRBD1 (5 bases). The germline gives CDR1 MNHNY, CDR2 SVGAGI (reference sequence). Trimming stripped 6 bases from V and 2 bases from J, with 19 bases between. The CDR3 spans 16 residues. CDR3 in amino acids: CASSPSILGQNYGYTF. The DNA for the CDR3 is TGTGCCAGCAGCCCAAGCATCCTGGGGCAGAACTATGGCTACACCTTC.

In regard to this clone: Germline and junction disagree at one end, which may indicate a read error. The chain uses TRBV5-8 and TRBJ2-7; the match to TRBD1 covers 11 bases. The CDR3 loop spans 14 amino acids. Germline values: CDR1 SGHTS, CDR2 YDEGEE. The CDR3 bases are TGTGCCAGCAGTTTGGGACAGGGGGGCGACGAGCAGTACTTC. Protein: CASSLGQGGDEQYF.

This clone was picked up one time. CDR3 amino acids: CASSLSEGLPDTQYF. The CDR3 coding sequence is TGTGCCAGCAGTTTATCGGAGGGCCTTCCAGATACGCAGTATTTT. The rearrangement joins TRBV28 to TRBJ2-3; perhaps TRBD2 as D (6 bases). The germline gives CDR1 MDHEN, CDR2 SYDVKM. This CDR3 spans 15 amino acids. V was trimmed by 1 base and J by 4 bases, leaving 12 bases between them.

The chain joins TRBV5-1 to TRBJ2-3; 7 bases fit TRBD2. Trimming took 5 bases from V and 2 from J; bases not matched to a gene: 5. The CDR3 consists of 14 residues. Germline V gene data show CDR1 as SGHRS and CDR2 as YFSETQ. Here the CDR3 reads CASRAGRNTDTQYF. The DNA of the CDR3 is TGCGCCAGCAGAGCGGGGCGAAACACAGATACGCAGTATTTT.

This clone showed up just once. J is TRBJ2-1 and V is TRBV9; the match to TRBD1 covers 7 bases. Germline V CDR1 and CDR2: SGDLS, YYNGEE. The CDR3 loop spans 14 amino acids. V lost 1 base and J lost 7; bases outside the gene matches: 5. The CDR3 reads CASSVSDRANEQFF. In nucleotides, the CDR3 is TGTGCCAGCAGCGTATCAGACAGGGCTAATGAGCAGTTCTTC.